The 26 T cell receptor beta chains given below trace back to one sample, sequenced in a study of beta chain features in type 1 diabetes. The authors reverse transcribed all of the isolated RNA, so sequencing captured expressed TCRB transcripts. This table comes from immunoSEQ multiplex PCR, and its TCRdb copy is limited to in-frame clones, with some not included. The sample carries about 110,000 clones, approximately 37% recorded once. Input material: stem cell memory CD4+ T cells from blood. Source of these receptors: a woman between 18 and 30 years old in good health.

This clone was detected ten times or more. This chain joins TRBV29-1 and TRBJ2-5, with a weak D call TRBD1 (5 bases). Germline loops: CDR1 SQVTM, CDR2 ANQGSEA. V lost 8 bases and J lost 4, with 11 bases in between. The CDR3 has 11 amino acids. The DNA of the CDR3 is TGCAGCTCCAGGGATTTAGAGACCCAGTACTTC. This translates into CSSRDLETQYF.

The chain joins TRBV10-3 to TRBJ2-1; 8 bases match TRBD1. J lost 2 bases, V lost 6 bases, and 12 bases had no gene match. The CDR3 has 17 residues. CDR1 ENHRY and CDR2 SYGVKD come from the germline V gene. The CDR3: CAISKGSWTGPYNEQFF. DNA of the CDR3: TGTGCCATCAGCAAGGGTTCGTGGACAGGGCCCTACAATGAGCAGTTCTTC.

V is TRBV29-1 and J is TRBJ2-1; TRBD1 aligns across 7 bases. Trimming cost V 5 bases and J 3 bases; bases outside gene matches: 7. The germline CDR1 and CDR2 sequences are SQVTM and ANQGSEA. The CDR3 runs to 14 residues. DNA of the CDR3: TGCAGCGTTCCGGACAGGCCGCTCTACAATGAGCAGTTCTTC. Its protein is CSVPDRPLYNEQFF.

This clone was seen a few times. The genes are TRBV28 and TRBJ1-2; 7 nucleotides agree with TRBD1. The V gene's germline CDR1 is MDHEN and CDR2 SYDVKM. V shed 5 bases and J 8 bases; nucleotides not matched to a gene: 11. The CDR3 consists of 14 residues. The CDR3 is CASSRTGLFGGYTF. The CDR3 DNA reads TGTGCCAGCAGTCGGACAGGATTATTCGGGGGCTACACCTTC.

In this sample, this clone turned up a few times. This chain links TRBV27 with TRBJ2-5; D gene ambiguous. Germline V gives CDR1 MNHEY, CDR2 SMNVEV (reference sequence). This CDR3 is 13 amino acids long. V was trimmed by 3 bases and J by 5 bases, leaving 10 bases between them. The CDR3 here is CASSFGLRETQYF. Here the CDR3 DNA reads TGTGCCAGCAGTTTTGGTCTCAGGGAGACCCAGTACTTC.

This clone came up once. This chain uses TRBV5-1 with TRBJ2-3, with D maybe TRBD2 (5 bases). V was shortened by 0 bases and J by 2 bases, with 22 bases between the two germline ends. CDR1 SGHRS and CDR2 YFSETQ come from the germline V gene. The CDR3 contains 19 residues. CDR3: CASSLVPQWSGGSTDTQYF. CDR3 nucleotides: TGCGCCAGCAGCTTGGTCCCCCAATGGAGCGGCGGGTCCACAGATACGCAGTATTTT.

This clone was recorded a few times. This chain connects TRBV30 to TRBJ2-1; possible D gene TRBD2, 6 bases. The ends were cut back, 6 bases at V and 0 bases at J, with 12 bases in the middle. Germline CDR1 reads GTSNPN; CDR2 reads SVGIG (reference sequence). CDR3 length: 14 residues. The CDR3 loop is CACIRGSSYNEQFF. As DNA, the CDR3 is TGTGCCTGTATTCGGGGGAGCTCCTACAATGAGCAGTTCTTC.

This clone appeared a few times. J is TRBJ2-7 and V is TRBV7-9; no clear D gene. The CDR3 has 14 residues. The ends were cut back, 1 base at V and 2 bases at J, with 9 bases in the middle. CDR1 is SEHNR and CDR2 is FQNEAQ in the germline V gene (reference sequence). The CDR3 reads CASSLVIDTYEQYF. CDR3 bases: TGTGCCAGCAGCTTAGTGATAGACACCTACGAGCAGTACTTC.

This clone has more than one count but fewer than ten. The chain recombines TRBV5-1 with TRBJ2-1; 13 bases map to TRBD2. V shed 3 bases and J 8 bases; nucleotides not matched to a gene: 8. The CDR3 length is 16 residues. The germline V gene encodes CDR1 SGHRS and CDR2 YFSETQ. This CDR3 reads CASSWRLAGGPDEQFF. The CDR3 DNA follows: TGCGCCAGCAGCTGGAGACTAGCGGGAGGTCCCGATGAGCAGTTCTTC.

This clone was detected a few times. The rearrangement links TRBV7-3 to TRBJ2-1, with 7 bases lining up with TRBD2. Trimming took 2 bases from V and 6 from J; bases not matched to a gene: 10. This CDR3 is built from 16 residues. Looked up from germline, CDR1 is SGHTA and CDR2 is FQGTGA. CDR3 sequence reads: CASSLAGGSVGNEQFF. Here the CDR3 DNA reads TGTGCCAGCAGCTTAGCTGGCGGGAGCGTGGGCAATGAGCAGTTCTTC.

This clone came up a few times. The chain couples TRBV30 to TRBJ2-1; TRBD2 matches 8 bases. This CDR3 comprises 16 residues. The V gene's germline CDR1 is GTSNPN and CDR2 SVGIG (reference sequence). Trimming cost V 3 bases and J 8 bases; bases outside gene matches: 15. Here the CDR3 DNA reads TGTGCCTGGAGACTTCCCCCCGGACTAGCCCTCCATGAGCAGTTCTTC. It specifies CAWRLPPGLALHEQFF.

This clone has only a few counts. CDR3 region: CATPPGDTQYF. DNA for the CDR3: TGTGCTACACCACCAGGGGATACGCAGTATTTT. V and J are TRBV7-7 and TRBJ2-3; D is possibly TRBD1 (5 bases). The CDR3 contains 11 residues. CDR1 SSHAT and CDR2 FNYEAQ come from the germline V gene (reference sequence).

The chain couples TRBV18 to TRBJ1-5, with TRBD1 as a possible D gene (5 bases). Trimming took off 1 base at V and 6 bases at J, with 13 bases between the two ends. Germline-derived CDR1 and CDR2 are KGHSH and LQKENI. The CDR3 spans 15 residues. CDR3 in DNA: TGTGCCAGCTCACCACAGGGCTTGGGGGGTCAGCCCCAGCATTTT. As protein: CASSPQGLGGQPQHF.

V and J are TRBV7-3 and TRBJ2-1; perhaps TRBD2 as D (5 bases). Deletions cut 2 bases from V and 0 bases from J, with 8 bases between. Germline CDR1 SGHTA, CDR2 FQGTGA. The CDR3 loop spans 15 amino acids. For the CDR3, the DNA is TGTGCCAGCAGCTTAGCGGCGGGCTCCTACAATGAGCAGTTCTTC. Amino acids: CASSLAAGSYNEQFF.

The J gene is TRBJ2-1, the V gene TRBV2; D uncertain. Looked up from germline, CDR1 is SNHLY and CDR2 is FYNNEI. This CDR3 has 12 residues. Trimming cost V 6 bases and J 7 bases, with 10 bases left between them. CDR3 sequence: CASRIMRNEQFF. The CDR3 bases are TGTGCCAGCAGGATTATGAGAAATGAGCAGTTCTTC.

This rearrangement joins TRBV4-1 to TRBJ2-1, with 11 bases lining up with TRBD2. J lost 4 bases, V lost 1 base, and 3 bases had no gene match. The CDR3 runs 16 residues. Germline CDR1 MGHRA, CDR2 YSYEKL. CDR3 residues: CASSQVPSGRYNEQFF. The CDR3, as DNA: TGCGCCAGCAGCCAAGTACCTAGCGGGAGGTACAATGAGCAGTTCTTC.

The rearrangement uses TRBV28 and TRBJ2-1; 9 positions match TRBD1. The CDR3 runs to 13 residues. J was trimmed by 2 bases and V by 9 bases; bases with no gene match: 2. The germline gives CDR1 MDHEN, CDR2 SYDVKM. The CDR3, as DNA: TGTGCCAGTACAGGGGGCGCCTACAATGAGCAGTTCTTC. Its protein product is CASTGGAYNEQFF.

The chain couples TRBV6-5 to TRBJ2-1; 7 nucleotides line up with TRBD1. Germline V gene data show CDR1 as MNHEY and CDR2 as SVGAGI. There are 13 residues in the CDR3. The V and J ends lost 8 bases and 6 bases, in that order; junction bases with no gene match: 7. The CDR3 is CASRFRGSNEQFF. The CDR3 DNA reads as TGTGCCAGCCGATTCAGGGGGAGCAATGAGCAGTTCTTC.

This clone was counted a few times. The chain recombines TRBV9 with TRBJ2-1; 8 bases map to TRBD2. Germline trimming cut 5 bases from V and 1 base from J; bases unmatched to any gene: 14. CDR3 size: 18 residues. Germline lookup yields CDR1 SGDLS and CDR2 YYNGEE. The CDR3 nucleotides read TGTGCCAGCAGTCGTGGGGGGGCGGGAGGTGTATCCTACAATGAGCAGTTCTTC. This encodes CASSRGGAGGVSYNEQFF.

This clone was recorded a few times. J is TRBJ1-4 and V is TRBV28; 7 bases align to TRBD1. With V trimmed by 9 bases and J by 7 bases, 11 bases remained unmatched. The CDR3 runs 14 residues. Germline V gene data show CDR1 as MDHEN and CDR2 as SYDVKM. The CDR3 nucleotides are TGTGCCAGTTTTAGCGGGACAGCGACTGAAAAACTGTTTTTT. Translating gives CASFSGTATEKLFF.

This clone was found a few times. The J gene is TRBJ1-1, the V gene TRBV19, with D unclear. There are 14 residues in the CDR3. V lost 5 bases and J 5 bases, leaving 15 bases between the germline ends. Germline CDR1 reads LNHDA; CDR2 reads SQIVND (reference sequence). CDR3 in amino acids: CASSHRTGITEAFF. CDR3 DNA: TGTGCCAGTAGTCATCGGACGGGGATAACTGAAGCTTTCTTT.

This clone was seen a handful of times. The chain uses TRBV9 and TRBJ2-5, with TRBD1 matching 7 bases. CDR1 and CDR2 from the germline V gene are SGDLS and YYNGEE. Trimming at V came to 0 bases and at J to 2 bases, leaving 7 bases not matched to a gene. The CDR3 spans 16 residues. The CDR3 is CASSVAYSGGQETQYF. The CDR3 DNA reads as TGTGCCAGCAGCGTAGCATATTCAGGGGGACAAGAGACCCAGTACTTC.

The V gene is TRBV11-2, the J gene TRBJ2-3; possible D gene TRBD1, 6 bases. CDR3 size: 15 residues. CDR1 and CDR2 (germline): SGHAT, FQNNGV. V lost 5 bases and J lost 0, with 12 bases in between. The chain's CDR3 is CASSTLGQSTDTQYF. CDR3 in DNA: TGTGCCAGCAGCACCCTAGGACAGAGCACAGATACGCAGTATTTT. The complete variable domain, with remaining parts taken from reference TRBV11-2 and TRBJ2-3, reads EAGVAQSPRYKIIEKRQSVAFWCNPISGHATLYWYQQILGQGPKLLIQFQNNGVVDDSQLPKDRFSAERLKGVDSTLKIQPAKLEDSAVYLCASSTLGQSTDTQYFGPGTRLTVL.

Details on this clone: At one of its ends the junction is not consistent with the germline gene, which may arise from a read error. V is TRBV30 and J is TRBJ2-5; the D is unclear. The CDR3 extends over 11 amino acids. Germline CDR1 is GTSNPN and CDR2 is SVGIG (reference sequence). The CDR3 DNA reads TGTGCCTGGATCTCTGACTCGGGTGGTAACTTC. Protein: CAWISDSGGNF.

There are a few counts of this clone. V gene TRBV20-1 combines with J gene TRBJ2-5; the D gene is possibly TRBD1 (5 bases). The CDR3 runs 10 residues. CDR1 is DFQATT and CDR2 is SNEGSKA in the germline V gene (reference sequence). With 5 bases removed from V and 7 bases from J, the gap between germline ends came to 8 bases. CDR3 sequence reads: CSALRGTQYF. Written as DNA, the CDR3 is TGCAGTGCTCTTAGGGGGACCCAGTACTTC.

As to this clone: The junction shows a germline mismatch at one end, possibly a read error. This chain joins TRBV30 and TRBJ2-4; D might be TRBD2 (7 bases). CDR3 length equals 14 residues. Germline V CDR1 and CDR2: GTSNPN, SVGIG (reference sequence). The CDR3 loop reads CAWRRKDGGLSSHF. As DNA, the CDR3 is TGTGCCTGGAGGAGAAAGGACGGGGGGCTGTCGTCGCACTTC.